The clone carrying this T cell receptor (beta chain) has just a few counts. The antigen is not known. This entry is derived from a study of breast tumors, draining lymph nodes, adjacent tissues. Study findings and constraints: Compared with lymph nodes, tumors were less diverse; compared with nontumor tissue, more.

TCRdb re-analysed the multiplex PCR reads in MiXCR, keeping a single row per CDR3 protein. This sample has under 75,000 distinct CDR3 sequences, with roughly 59% found just once. V was pared by 1 base and J by 3 bases, with 12 bases between. This CDR3 region has 15 residues. Germline V gene lookup returns CDR1 SGHDN and CDR2 FVKESK. The sequence came from a female donor with breast cancer. Some clones in this sample may be carry-over from other donors' samples. The rearrangement links TRBV14 to TRBJ1-2, with D possibly TRBD1 on 5 matching bases. The specimen sequenced was breast tumor tissue. CDR3 nucleotide sequence: TGTGCCAGCAGCCAAGTTTGGGACGGCGACTATGGCTACACCTTC. It is translated as CASSQVWDGDYGYTF.